This T cell receptor beta chain was obtained from a study of T cell repertoires in cytomegalovirus infection. Study background: Public TCR beta signatures provided an indication of both CMV infection and a matching HLA type. Broader study findings: Based on cumulative public TCR beta family frequency, carriers of CMV plus the relevant HLA were identified. What dominated the ex vivo response were HLA-C-restricted CMV-specific TCR beta clonotypes.

A single record per CDR3 protein comes from TCRdb applying MiXCR to the reads. The sample holds around 440,000 distinct CDR3 sequences, 11% seen once. This clonotype was seen ten or more times. Its antigen remains unidentified. This sequence originates from a human donor in good health (CMV status not recorded). Some clones in this sample may be carry-over from other donors' samples. The material sequenced was PBMCs.

This chain's CDR3 is CASSRQGGFGPQHF. The CDR3 coding sequence is TGTGCCAGCAGCCGTCAGGGTGGGTTTGGGCCCCAGCATTTT. This chain connects TRBV11-2 to TRBJ1-5, with D perhaps TRBD1 (5 bases). Germline V gene sequence: CDR1 SGHAT, CDR2 FQNNGV. The CDR3 sequence is 14 residues long. V lost 5 bases and J 9 bases, leaving 17 bases between the germline ends.